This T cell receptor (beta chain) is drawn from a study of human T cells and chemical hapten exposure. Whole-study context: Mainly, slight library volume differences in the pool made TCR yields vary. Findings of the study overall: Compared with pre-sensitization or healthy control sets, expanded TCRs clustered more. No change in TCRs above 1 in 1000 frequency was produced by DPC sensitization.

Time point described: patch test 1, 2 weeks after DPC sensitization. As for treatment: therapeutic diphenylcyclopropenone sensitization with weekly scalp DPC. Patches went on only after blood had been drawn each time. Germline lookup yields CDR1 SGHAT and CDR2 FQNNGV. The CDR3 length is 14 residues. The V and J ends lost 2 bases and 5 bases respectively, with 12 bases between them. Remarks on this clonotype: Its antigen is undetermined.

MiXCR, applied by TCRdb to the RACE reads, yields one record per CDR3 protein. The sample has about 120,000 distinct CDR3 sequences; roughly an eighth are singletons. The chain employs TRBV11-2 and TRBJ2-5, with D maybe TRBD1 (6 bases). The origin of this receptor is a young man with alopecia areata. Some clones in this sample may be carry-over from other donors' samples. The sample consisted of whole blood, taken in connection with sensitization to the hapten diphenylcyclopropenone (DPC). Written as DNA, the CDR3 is TGTGCCAGCAGCTTACTGAGGACAGCGGAGACCCAGTACTTC. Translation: CASSLLRTAETQYF.